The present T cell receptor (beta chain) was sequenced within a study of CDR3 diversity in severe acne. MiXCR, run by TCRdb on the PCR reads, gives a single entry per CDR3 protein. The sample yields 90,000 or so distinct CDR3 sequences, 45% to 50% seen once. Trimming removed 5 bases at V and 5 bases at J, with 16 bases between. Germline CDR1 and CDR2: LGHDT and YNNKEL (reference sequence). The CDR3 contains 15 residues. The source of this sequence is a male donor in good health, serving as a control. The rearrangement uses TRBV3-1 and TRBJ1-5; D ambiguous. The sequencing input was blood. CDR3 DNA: TGTGCCAGCAGCAGATCGGCGGGTGGGGATCAGCCCCAGCATTTT. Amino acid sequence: CASSRSAGGDQPQHF. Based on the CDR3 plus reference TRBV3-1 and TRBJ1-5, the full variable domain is DTAVSQTPKYLVTQMGNDKSIKCEQNLGHDTMYWYKQDSKKFLKIMFSYNNKELIINETVPNRFSPKSPDKAHLNLHINSLELGDSAVYFCASSRSAGGDQPQHFGDGTRLSIL.